Sequencing of this T cell receptor beta chain was carried out in a study of control samples from healthy donors and cancer patients. Sequencing used immunoSEQ multiplex PCR; TCRdb keeps in-frame clones, though not all of them. The table includes about 110,000 clones, about nine tenths detected once. The clonotype originates from a human donor in good health. The donor label of this sample is uncertain. The sequenced material came from blood.

The CDR3 reads CASSLGNNYGYTF. The CDR3 region has the DNA TGTGCCAGCAGCTTGGGCAATAACTATGGCTACACCTTC. The rearrangement links TRBV5-6 to TRBJ1-2; D ambiguous. V was trimmed by 0 bases and J by 1 base, leaving 4 bases between them. Germline CDR1 SGHDT, CDR2 YYEEEE. The CDR3 has 13 amino acids.